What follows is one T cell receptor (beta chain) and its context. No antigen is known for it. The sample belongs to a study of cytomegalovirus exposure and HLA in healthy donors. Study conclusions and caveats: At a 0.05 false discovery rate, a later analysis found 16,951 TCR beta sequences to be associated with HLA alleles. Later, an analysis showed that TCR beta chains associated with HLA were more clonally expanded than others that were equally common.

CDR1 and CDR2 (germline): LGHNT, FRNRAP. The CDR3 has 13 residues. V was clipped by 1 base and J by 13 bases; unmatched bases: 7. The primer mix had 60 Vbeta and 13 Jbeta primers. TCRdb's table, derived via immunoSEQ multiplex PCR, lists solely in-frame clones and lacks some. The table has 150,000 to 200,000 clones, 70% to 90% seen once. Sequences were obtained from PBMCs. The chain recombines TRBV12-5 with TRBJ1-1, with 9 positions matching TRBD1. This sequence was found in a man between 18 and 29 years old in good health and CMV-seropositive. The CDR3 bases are TGTGCTAGTGGTTTGGCCTGGACAGGGGTAATTTTCTTT. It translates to CASGLAWTGVIFF. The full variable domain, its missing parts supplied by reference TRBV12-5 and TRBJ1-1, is DARVTQTPRHKVTEMGQEVTMRCQPILGHNTVFWYRQTMMQGLELLAYFRNRAPLDDSGMPKDRFSAEMPDATLATLKIQPSEPRDSAVYFCASGLAWTGVIFFGQGTRLTVV.